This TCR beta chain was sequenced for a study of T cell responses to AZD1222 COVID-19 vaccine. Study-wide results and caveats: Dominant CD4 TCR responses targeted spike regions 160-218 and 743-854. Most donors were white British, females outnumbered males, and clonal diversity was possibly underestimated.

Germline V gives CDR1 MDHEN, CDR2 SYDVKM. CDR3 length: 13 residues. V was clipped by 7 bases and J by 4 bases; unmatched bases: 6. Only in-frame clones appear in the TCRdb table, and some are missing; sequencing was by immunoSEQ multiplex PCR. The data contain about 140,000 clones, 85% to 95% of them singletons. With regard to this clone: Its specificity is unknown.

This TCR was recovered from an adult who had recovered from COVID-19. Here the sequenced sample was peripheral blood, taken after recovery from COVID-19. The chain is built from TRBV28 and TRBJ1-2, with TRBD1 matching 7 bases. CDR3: CASTTGTAYGYTF. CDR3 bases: TGTGCCAGCACCACCGGGACAGCCTATGGCTACACCTTC.